This T cell receptor (beta chain) was documented in a study of early T cells in non-severe SARS-CoV-2 infection. Study as a whole: The input, bulk RNA from unsorted whole blood, was sequenced, and chains were unpaired. Broader study findings: Clonotype matching in VDJdb favored anti-spike CD8 responses and did not capture private and CD4 specificities.

Individual cDNA molecules received unique molecular identifiers. Via MiXCR, TCRdb re-called the 5' RACE reads, giving one row per CDR3 protein. The sample contains 65,000 to 80,000 distinct CDR3 sequences, around 13% of which appear only once. This clonotype appeared a few times. Its antigen is still unknown. CDR1 is SGHAT, CDR2 FQNNGV, per germline. Trimming pared 3 bases from V and 7 bases from J, leaving 13 bases between. The CDR3 runs 14 residues. The chain employs TRBV11-2 and TRBJ2-1; D tentatively fits TRBD1 or TRBD2 (5 bases each). The material sequenced was whole blood. The clonotype comes from an adult who was a healthcare worker with PCR-confirmed SARS-CoV-2 infection or an uninfected control (not recorded which). The CDR3 nucleotides read TGTGCCAGCAGCTTCCGGGACGTTCTTAATGAGCAGTTCTTC. Protein product: CASSFRDVLNEQFF.